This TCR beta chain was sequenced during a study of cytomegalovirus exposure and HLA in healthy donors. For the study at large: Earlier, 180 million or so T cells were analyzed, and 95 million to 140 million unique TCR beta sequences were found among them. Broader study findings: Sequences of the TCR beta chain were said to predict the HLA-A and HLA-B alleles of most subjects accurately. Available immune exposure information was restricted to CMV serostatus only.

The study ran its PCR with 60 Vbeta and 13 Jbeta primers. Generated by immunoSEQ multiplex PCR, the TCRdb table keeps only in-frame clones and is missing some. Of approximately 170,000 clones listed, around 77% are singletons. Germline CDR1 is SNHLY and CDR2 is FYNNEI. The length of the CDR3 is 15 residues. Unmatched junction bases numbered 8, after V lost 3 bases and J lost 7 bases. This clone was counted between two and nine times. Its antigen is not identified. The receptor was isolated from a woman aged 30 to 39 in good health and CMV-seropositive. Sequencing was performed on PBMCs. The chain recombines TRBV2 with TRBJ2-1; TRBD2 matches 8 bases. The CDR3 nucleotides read TGTGCCAGCAGTGACTGGGCGGGGGGTAAGAATGAGCAGTTCTTC. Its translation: CASSDWAGGKNEQFF.